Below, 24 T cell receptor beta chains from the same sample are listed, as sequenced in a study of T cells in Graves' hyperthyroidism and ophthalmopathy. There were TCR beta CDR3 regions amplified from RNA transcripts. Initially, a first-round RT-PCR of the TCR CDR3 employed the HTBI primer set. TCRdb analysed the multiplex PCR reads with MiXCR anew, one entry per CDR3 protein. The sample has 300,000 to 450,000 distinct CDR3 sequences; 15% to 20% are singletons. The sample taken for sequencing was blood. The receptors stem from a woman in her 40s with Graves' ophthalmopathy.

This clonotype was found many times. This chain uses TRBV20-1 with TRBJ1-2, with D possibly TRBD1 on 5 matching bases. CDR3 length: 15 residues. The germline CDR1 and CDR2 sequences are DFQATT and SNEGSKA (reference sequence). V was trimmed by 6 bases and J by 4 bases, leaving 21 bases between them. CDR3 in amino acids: CSAQNTDQGSYGYTF. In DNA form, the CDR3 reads TGCAGTGCCCAAAACACGGACCAGGGCTCCTATGGCTACACCTTC.

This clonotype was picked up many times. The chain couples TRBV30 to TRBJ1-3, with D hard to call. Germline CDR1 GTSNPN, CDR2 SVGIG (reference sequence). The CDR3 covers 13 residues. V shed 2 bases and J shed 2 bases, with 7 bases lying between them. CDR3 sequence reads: CAWSTQAGNTIYF. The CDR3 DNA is TGTGCCTGGAGTACCCAAGCTGGAAACACCATATATTTT.

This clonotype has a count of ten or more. The CDR3 loop reads CASSWLLNTEAFF. The CDR3 coding sequence is TGTGCCAGCAGTTGGCTCCTGAACACTGAAGCTTTCTTT. The chain links TRBV6-5 to TRBJ1-1, with D unclear. Germline V gene lookup returns CDR1 MNHEY and CDR2 SVGAGI. The CDR3 has 13 amino acids. The V gene lost 4 bases and the J gene lost 0 bases, with 6 bases spanning the gap.

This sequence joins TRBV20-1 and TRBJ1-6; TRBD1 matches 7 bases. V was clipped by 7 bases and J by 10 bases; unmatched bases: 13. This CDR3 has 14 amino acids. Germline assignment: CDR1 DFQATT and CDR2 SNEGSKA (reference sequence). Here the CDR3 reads CSGGLQGNGSPLHF. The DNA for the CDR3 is TGCAGTGGGGGACTACAGGGGAATGGATCACCCCTCCACTTT.

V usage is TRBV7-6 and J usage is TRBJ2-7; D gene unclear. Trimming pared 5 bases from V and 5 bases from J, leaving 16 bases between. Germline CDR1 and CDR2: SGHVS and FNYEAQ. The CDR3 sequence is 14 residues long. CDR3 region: CASSPEAQQDEQYF. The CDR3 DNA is TGTGCCAGCAGCCCTGAGGCCCAGCAGGACGAGCAGTACTTC.

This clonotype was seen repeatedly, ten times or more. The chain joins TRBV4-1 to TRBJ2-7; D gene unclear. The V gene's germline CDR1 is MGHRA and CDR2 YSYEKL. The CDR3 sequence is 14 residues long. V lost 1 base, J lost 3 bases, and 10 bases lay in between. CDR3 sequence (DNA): TGCGCCAGCAGCCAAGTGAGTAGTGGCTACGAGCAGTACTTC. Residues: CASSQVSSGYEQYF.

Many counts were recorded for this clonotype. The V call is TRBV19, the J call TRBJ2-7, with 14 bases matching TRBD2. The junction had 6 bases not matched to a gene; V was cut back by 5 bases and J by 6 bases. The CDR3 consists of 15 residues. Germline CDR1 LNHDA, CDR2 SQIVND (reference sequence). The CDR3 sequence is CASSPTTSGRVEQYF. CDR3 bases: TGTGCCAGTAGTCCAACGACTAGCGGGAGGGTCGAGCAGTACTTC.

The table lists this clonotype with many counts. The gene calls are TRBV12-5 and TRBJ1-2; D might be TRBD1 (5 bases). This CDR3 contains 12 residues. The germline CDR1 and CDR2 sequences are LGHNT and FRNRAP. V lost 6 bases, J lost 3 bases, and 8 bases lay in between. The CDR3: CASGGTDYGYTF. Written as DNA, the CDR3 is TGTGCTAGTGGCGGGACGGACTATGGCTACACCTTC.

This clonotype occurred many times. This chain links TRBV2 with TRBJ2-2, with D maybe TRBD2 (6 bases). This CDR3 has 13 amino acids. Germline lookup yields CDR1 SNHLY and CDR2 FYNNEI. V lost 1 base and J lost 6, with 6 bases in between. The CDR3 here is CASSEVAAGELFF. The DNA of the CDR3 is TGTGCCAGCAGTGAAGTAGCGGCCGGGGAGCTGTTTTTT. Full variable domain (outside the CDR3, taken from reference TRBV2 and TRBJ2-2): EPEVTQTPSHQVTQMGQEVILRCVPISNHLYFYWYRQILGQKVEFLVSFYNNEISEKSEIFDDQFSVERPDGSNFTLKIRSTKLEDSAMYFCASSEVAAGELFFGEGSRLTVL.

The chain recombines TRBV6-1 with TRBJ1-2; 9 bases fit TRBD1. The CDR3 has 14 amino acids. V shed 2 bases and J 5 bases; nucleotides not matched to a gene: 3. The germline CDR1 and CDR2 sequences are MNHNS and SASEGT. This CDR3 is CASSETGGDYGYTF. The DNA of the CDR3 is TGTGCCAGCAGTGAAACAGGGGGCGATTATGGCTACACCTTC.

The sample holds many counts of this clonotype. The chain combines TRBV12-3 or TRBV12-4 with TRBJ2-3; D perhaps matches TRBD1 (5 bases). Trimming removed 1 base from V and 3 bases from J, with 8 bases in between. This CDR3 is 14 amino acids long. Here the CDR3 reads CASSLDRSTDTQYF. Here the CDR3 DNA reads TGTGCCAGCAGTTTAGACAGGTCTACAGATACGCAGTATTTT.

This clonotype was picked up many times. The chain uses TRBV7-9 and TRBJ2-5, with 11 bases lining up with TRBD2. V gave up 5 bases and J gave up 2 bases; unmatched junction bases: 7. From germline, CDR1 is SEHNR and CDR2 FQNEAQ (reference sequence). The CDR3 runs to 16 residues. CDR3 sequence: CASSQGTSGFQETQYF. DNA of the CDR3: TGTGCCAGCAGCCAAGGGACTAGCGGATTTCAAGAGACCCAGTACTTC.

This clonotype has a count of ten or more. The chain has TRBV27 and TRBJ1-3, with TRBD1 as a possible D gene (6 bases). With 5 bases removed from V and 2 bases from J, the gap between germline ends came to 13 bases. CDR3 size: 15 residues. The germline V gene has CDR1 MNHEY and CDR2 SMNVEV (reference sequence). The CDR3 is CASSPRTVAGNTIYF. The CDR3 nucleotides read TGTGCCAGCAGTCCGCGGACAGTGGCTGGAAACACCATATATTTT.

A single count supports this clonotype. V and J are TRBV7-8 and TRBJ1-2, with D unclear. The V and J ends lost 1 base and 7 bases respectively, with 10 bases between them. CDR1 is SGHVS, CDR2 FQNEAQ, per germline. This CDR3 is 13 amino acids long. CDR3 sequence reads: CASSLVVGSGYTF. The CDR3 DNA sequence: TGTGCCAGCAGCTTAGTCGTCGGATCTGGCTACACCTTC.

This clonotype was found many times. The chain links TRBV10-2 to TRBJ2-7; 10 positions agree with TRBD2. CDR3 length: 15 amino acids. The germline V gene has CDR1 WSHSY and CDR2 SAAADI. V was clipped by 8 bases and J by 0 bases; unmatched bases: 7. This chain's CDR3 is CASRTSSGSSYEQYF. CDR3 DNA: TGCGCCAGCCGGACCTCTAGCGGGAGCTCCTACGAGCAGTACTTC.

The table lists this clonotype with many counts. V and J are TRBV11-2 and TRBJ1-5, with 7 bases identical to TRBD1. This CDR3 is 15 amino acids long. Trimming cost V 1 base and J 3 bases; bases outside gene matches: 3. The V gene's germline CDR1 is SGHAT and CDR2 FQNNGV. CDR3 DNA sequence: TGTGCCAGCAGCTTAGGGACAGGTCTCAATCAGCCCCAGCATTTT. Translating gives CASSLGTGLNQPQHF.

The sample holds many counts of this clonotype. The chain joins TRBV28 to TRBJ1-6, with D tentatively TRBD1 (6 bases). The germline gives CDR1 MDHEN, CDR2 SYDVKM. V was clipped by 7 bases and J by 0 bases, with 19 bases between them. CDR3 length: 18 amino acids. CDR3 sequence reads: CASTLGGTSSSYNSPLHF. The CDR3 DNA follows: TGTGCCAGCACCCTTGGGGGGACATCCTCCTCCTATAATTCACCCCTCCACTTT.

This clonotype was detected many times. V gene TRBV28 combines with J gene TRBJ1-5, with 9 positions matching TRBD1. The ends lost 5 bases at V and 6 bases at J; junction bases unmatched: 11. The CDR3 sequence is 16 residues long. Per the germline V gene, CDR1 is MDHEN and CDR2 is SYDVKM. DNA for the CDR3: TGTGCCAGCAGTACCCACCGGGACAGGGTTACTCAGCCCCAGCATTTT. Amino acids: CASSTHRDRVTQPQHF.

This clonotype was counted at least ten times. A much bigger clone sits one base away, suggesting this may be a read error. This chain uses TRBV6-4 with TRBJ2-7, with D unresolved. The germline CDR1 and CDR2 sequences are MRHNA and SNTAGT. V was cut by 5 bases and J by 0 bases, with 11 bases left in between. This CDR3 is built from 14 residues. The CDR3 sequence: CASSYYPPSYEQYF. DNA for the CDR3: TGTGCCAGCAGTTACTACCCACCCTCCTACGAGCAGTACTTC.

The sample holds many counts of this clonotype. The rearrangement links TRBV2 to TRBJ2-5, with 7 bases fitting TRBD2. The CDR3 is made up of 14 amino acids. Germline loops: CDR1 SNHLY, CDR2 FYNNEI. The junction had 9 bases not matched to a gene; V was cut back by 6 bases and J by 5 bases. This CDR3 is CASRGLGGPETQYF. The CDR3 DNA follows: TGTGCCAGCAGGGGTTTGGGAGGGCCCGAGACCCAGTACTTC.

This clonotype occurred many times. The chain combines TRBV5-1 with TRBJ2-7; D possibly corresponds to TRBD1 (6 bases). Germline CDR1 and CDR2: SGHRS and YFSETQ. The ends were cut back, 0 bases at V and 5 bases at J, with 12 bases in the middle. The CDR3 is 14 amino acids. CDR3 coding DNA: TGCGCCAGCAGCTTGGACAGGGTTCACCACGAGCAGTACTTC. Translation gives CASSLDRVHHEQYF.

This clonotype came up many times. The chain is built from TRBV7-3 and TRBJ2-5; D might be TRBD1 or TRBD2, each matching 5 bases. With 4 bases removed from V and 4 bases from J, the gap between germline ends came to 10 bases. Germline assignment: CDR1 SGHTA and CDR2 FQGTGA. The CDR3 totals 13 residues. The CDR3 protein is CASSSVGAETQYF. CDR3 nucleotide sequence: TGTGCCAGCAGCTCCGTCGGGGCAGAGACCCAGTACTTC.

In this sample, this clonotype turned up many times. CDR3 nucleotides: TGTGCCAGCAGTCCCAAACGCAATCAGCCCCAGCATTTT. Translating gives CASSPKRNQPQHF. The chain recombines TRBV27 with TRBJ1-5, with unresolved D. Germline CDR1 and CDR2: MNHEY and SMNVEV (reference sequence). The CDR3 is 13 residues long. The germline V and J ends were trimmed by 5 bases and 2 bases, with 7 bases remaining between them.

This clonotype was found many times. CDR3 in DNA: TGCGCCAGCAGCCAACGGACAGCCCAAGAGACCCAGTACTTC. Amino acids: CASSQRTAQETQYF. This chain links TRBV4-1 with TRBJ2-5, with D perhaps TRBD1 (6 bases). This CDR3 has 14 amino acids. CDR1 is MGHRA, CDR2 YSYEKL, per germline. Trimming took 2 bases from V and 1 from J, leaving 8 bases between them.